This T cell receptor beta chain was recovered during a study of blood T cell repertoires in COVID-19. Across the study: COVID-19 samples, acute and convalescent, were from the United States, Italy and Spain.

Deletions cut 7 bases from V and 3 bases from J, with 16 bases between. The germline gives CDR1 GTSNPN, CDR2 SVGIG (reference sequence). CDR3 size: 13 residues. The Seattle patients, enrolled during active infection, were followed longitudinally. Clones were read by immunoSEQ multiplex PCR, and TCRdb kept only the in-frame ones, dropping some. Of about 300,000 clones in the sample, 85% to 90% were seen once. The sample consisted of peripheral blood. The source is a woman aged 30 to 39 with COVID-19, enrolled during active disease. The chain links TRBV30 to TRBJ2-7; D is perhaps TRBD2 (6 bases). The CDR3 DNA reads as TGTGCCTTTGAAGGTGGGGGGAGCTACGAGCAGTACTTC. It encodes CAFEGGGSYEQYF. Using reference TRBV30 and TRBJ2-7 for the parts outside the CDR3, the full variable domain is SQTIHQWPATLVQPVGSPLSLECTVEGTSNPNLYWYRQAAGRGLQLLFYSVGIGQISSEVPQNLSASRPQDRQFILSSKKLLLSDSGFYLCAFEGGGSYEQYFGPGTRLTVT.